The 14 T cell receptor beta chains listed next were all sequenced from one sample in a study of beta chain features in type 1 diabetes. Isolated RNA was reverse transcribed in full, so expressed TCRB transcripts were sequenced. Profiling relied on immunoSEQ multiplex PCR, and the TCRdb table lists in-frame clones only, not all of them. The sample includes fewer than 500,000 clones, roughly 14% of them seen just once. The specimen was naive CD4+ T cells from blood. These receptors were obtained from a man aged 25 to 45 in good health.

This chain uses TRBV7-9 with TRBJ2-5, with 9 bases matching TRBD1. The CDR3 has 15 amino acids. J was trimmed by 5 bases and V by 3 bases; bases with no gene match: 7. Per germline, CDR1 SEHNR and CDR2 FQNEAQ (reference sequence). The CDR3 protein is CASSFPGQGLETQYF. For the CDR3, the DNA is TGTGCCAGCAGCTTCCCGGGACAGGGTCTGGAGACCCAGTACTTC.

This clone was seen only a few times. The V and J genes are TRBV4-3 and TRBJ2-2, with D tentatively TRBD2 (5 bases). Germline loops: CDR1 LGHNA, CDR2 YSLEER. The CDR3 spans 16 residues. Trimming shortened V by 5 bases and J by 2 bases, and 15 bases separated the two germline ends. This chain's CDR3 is CASSSWLARNTGELFF. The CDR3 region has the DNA TGCGCCAGCAGCTCGTGGCTAGCTCGAAACACCGGGGAGCTGTTTTTT.

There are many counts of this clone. CDR3 in DNA: TGTGCCAGCAGTTTCACTAGCGTCAATGAGCAGTTCTTC. The encoded protein is CASSFTSVNEQFF. This rearrangement joins TRBV28 to TRBJ2-1, with 7 bases lining up with TRBD2. Germline CDR1 and CDR2: MDHEN and SYDVKM. There are 13 residues in the CDR3. The V gene end was trimmed by 3 bases and the J gene end by 6 bases; junction bases not matched to a gene: 2.

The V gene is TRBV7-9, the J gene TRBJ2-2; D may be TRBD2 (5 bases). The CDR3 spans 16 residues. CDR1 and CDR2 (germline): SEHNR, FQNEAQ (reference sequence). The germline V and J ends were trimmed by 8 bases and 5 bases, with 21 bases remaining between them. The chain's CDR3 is CASYPSSAVITGELFF. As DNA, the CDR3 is TGTGCCAGCTACCCTAGCTCGGCGGTGATTACCGGGGAGCTGTTTTTT.

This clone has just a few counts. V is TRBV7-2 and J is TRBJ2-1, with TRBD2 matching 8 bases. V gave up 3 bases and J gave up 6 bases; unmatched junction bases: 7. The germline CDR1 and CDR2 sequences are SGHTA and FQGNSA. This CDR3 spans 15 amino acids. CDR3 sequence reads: CASSLPSGLPNEQFF. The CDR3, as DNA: TGTGCCAGCAGCTTGCCTAGCGGGCTCCCCAATGAGCAGTTCTTC.

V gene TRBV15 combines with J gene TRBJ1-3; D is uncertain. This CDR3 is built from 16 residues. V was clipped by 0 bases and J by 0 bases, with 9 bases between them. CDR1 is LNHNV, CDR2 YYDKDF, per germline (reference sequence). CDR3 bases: TGTGCCACCAGCAGAGAGAGCCACAGCTCTGGAAACACCATATATTTT. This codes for CATSRESHSSGNTIYF.

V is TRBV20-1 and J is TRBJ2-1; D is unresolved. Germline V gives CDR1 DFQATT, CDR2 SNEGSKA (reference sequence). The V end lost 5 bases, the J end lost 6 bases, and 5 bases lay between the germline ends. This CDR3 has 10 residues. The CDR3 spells CSAGTNEQFF. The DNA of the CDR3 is TGCAGTGCTGGAACCAATGAGCAGTTCTTC.

The CDR3 DNA reads as TGCGCCAGCAGCCAAGATAACGTCCGCGGGTTGGGCAATGAGCAGTTCTTC. It encodes CASSQDNVRGLGNEQFF. The chain has TRBV4-3 and TRBJ2-1, with D tentatively TRBD2 (5 bases). Germline-derived CDR1 and CDR2 are LGHNA and YSLEER. This CDR3 is built from 17 residues. Trimming took off 0 bases at V and 6 bases at J, with 18 bases between the two ends.

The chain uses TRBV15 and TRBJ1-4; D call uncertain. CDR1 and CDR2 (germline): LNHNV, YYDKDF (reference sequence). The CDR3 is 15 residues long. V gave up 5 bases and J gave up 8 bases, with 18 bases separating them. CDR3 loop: CATSGVNPIGEKLFF. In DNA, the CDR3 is TGTGCCACCAGCGGGGTTAACCCGATTGGGGAAAAACTGTTTTTT.

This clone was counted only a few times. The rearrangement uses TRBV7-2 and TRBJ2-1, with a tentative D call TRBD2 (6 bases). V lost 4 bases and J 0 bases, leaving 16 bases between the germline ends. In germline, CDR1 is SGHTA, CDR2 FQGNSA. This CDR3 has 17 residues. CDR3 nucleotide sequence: TGTGCCAGCAGCTGGGAGCGGGCCGAATTCTCCTACAATGAGCAGTTCTTC. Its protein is CASSWERAEFSYNEQFF.

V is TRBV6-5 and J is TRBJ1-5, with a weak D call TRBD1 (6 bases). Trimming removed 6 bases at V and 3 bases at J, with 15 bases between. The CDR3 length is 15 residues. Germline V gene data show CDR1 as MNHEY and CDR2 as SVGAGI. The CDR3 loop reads CASSLDGTPNQPQHF. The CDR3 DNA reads TGTGCCAGCAGCCTCGACGGGACACCCAATCAGCCCCAGCATTTT.

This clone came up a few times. The chain's CDR3 is CASSLAPGNYGYTF. The CDR3 coding sequence is TGCGCCAGCAGCTTGGCCCCGGGGAACTATGGCTACACCTTC. The genes are TRBV5-1 and TRBJ1-2; D uncertain. Germline CDR1 reads SGHRS; CDR2 reads YFSETQ. The CDR3 is 14 amino acids. Trimming left V 0 bases short and J 2 bases short, with 8 bases between. The full variable domain, rest sourced from reference TRBV5-1 and TRBJ1-2, is KAGVTQTPRYLIKTRGQQVTLSCSPISGHRSVSWYQQTPGQGLQFLFEYFSETQRNKGNFPGRFSGRQFSNSRSEMNVSTLELGDSALYLCASSLAPGNYGYTFGSGTRLTVV.

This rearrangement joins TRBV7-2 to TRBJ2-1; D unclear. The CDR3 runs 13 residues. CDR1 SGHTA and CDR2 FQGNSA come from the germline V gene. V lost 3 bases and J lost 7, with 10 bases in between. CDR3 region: CASSFKGINEQFF. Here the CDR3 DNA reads TGTGCCAGCAGCTTTAAGGGTATAAATGAGCAGTTCTTC.

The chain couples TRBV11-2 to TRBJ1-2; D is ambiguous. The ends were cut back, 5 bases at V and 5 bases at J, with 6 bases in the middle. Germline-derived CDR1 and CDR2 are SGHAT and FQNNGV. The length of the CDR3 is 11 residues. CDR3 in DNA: TGTGCCAGCAGCCTGGAATATGGCTACACCTTC. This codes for CASSLEYGYTF.